This T cell receptor (beta chain) was captured by sequencing in a study of T-cell memory formation after mild COVID-19. Points from the study as a whole: Day 15 to 85 contracting clones showed balanced CD4/CD8; later expanders leaned CD4+.

MiXCR was run by TCRdb on the 5' RACE reads, yielding one entry per CDR3 protein. The repertoire holds about 210,000 distinct CDR3 sequences, with over 9.5% as singletons. The CDR3 covers 20 residues. The V gene's germline CDR1 is ENHRY and CDR2 SYGVKD. V was shortened by 7 bases and J by 1 base, with 31 bases between the two germline ends. Details on this clonotype: What it recognizes is unknown.

The origin of this receptor is a man aged 18 to 30 who had mild COVID-19 (a few samples of this study predate the infection). Cell type and time point are not known. This sequence joins TRBV10-3 and TRBJ2-5, with D maybe TRBD1 (6 bases). Input material: PBMCs or a T cell subset sorted from them (not recorded which). This CDR3 is CAIKGTTGGIFGLPQETQYF. The CDR3 DNA is TGTGCCATCAAAGGTACGACAGGTGGCATCTTCGGACTGCCCCAAGAGACCCAGTACTTC.